The rows below give T cell receptor beta chains drawn from one sample of a study of T cells after yellow fever vaccination. TCRdb re-analysed the 5' RACE reads in MiXCR, keeping a single row per CDR3 protein. In the table there are approximately 550,000 distinct CDR3 sequences, 19% of which are singletons. This material consisted of PBMCs, taken 15 days after the yellow fever booster vaccination. The receptors here all came from a man younger than 40 who received the YFV17D yellow fever vaccine. The CDR3 runs from the conserved cysteine through the conserved F or W. The order of the fields is CDR3 protein, CDR3 DNA, clone size, D gene, V gene, J gene, CDR3 length. A D gene is named only where the DNA matches it firmly. The size entry is marked missing in some rows and otherwise reads once, few, many or a size class.

CASSNGAQFF,TGTGCCAGCTCAAATGGGGCTCAGTTCTTC,.,.,TRBV18,TRBJ2-1,10
CASSLQTPAAYNEQFF,TGCGCCAGCAGCCTGCAAACCCCAGCGGCCTACAATGAGCAGTTCTTC,.,.,TRBV4-3,TRBJ2-1,16
CASSQDKRELFF,TGTGCCAGCAGCCAGGACAAACGGGAGCTGTTTTTT,.,.,TRBV6-5,TRBJ2-2,12
CASSLGQERVIQYF,TGTGCCAGCAGTCTTGGACAGGAACGAGTCATTCAGTACTTC,.,TRBD1,TRBV12-3/TRBV12-4,TRBJ2-4,14
CASSLQRTIYNEQFF,TGTGCCAGCAGCCTACAGCGGACTATCTACAATGAGCAGTTCTTC,.,.,TRBV28,TRBJ2-1,15
CSAETSGVETQYF,TGCAGTGCCGAAACTAGCGGGGTGGAGACCCAGTACTTC,.,TRBD2,TRBV20-1,TRBJ2-5,13
CASSFLGQGAKLFF,TGTGCCAGCAGCTTCCTGGGACAGGGGGCAAAACTGTTTTTT,few,TRBD1,TRBV7-9,TRBJ1-4,14
CASSPGTNTQYF,TGCGCCAGCAGTCCGGGTACGAATACGCAGTATTTT,.,.,TRBV4-1,TRBJ2-3,12
CSVEWRGNQDTQYF,TGCAGCGTTGAATGGCGCGGAAACCAAGATACGCAGTATTTT,few,.,TRBV29-1,TRBJ2-3,14
CATKGTPGMLFF,TGTGCCACCAAGGGGACACCCGGGATGCTGTTTTTT,.,.,TRBV15,TRBJ2-2,12
CASSPKPGAGEKLFF,TGTGCCAGCAGCCCCAAGCCGGGGGCGGGCGAAAAACTGTTTTTT,few,.,TRBV11-2,TRBJ1-4,15
CASSFLSDPPYEQYF,TGTGCCAGCAGCTTCCTTTCCGACCCTCCCTACGAGCAGTACTTC,few,.,TRBV5-4,TRBJ2-7,15
CASIQAQENTEAFF,TGTGCCAGCATCCAAGCGCAAGAGAACACTGAAGCTTTCTTT,.,.,TRBV2,TRBJ1-1,14
CASGNQETQYF,TGTGCCAGCGGGAACCAAGAGACCCAGTACTTC,.,.,TRBV7-9,TRBJ2-5,11
CATRGTGEVRETQYF,TGTGCCACCAGAGGGACAGGGGAAGTTCGGGAGACCCAGTACTTC,.,TRBD1,TRBV15,TRBJ2-5,15
CASSLALGGSKHEQFF,TGTGCCAGCAGCTTAGCCCTTGGGGGGAGTAAGCATGAGCAGTTCTTC,once,.,TRBV7-9,TRBJ2-1,16
CASSDTGTRRNEQFF,TGTGCCAGCAGCGACACCGGGACCCGCAGGAATGAGCAGTTCTTC,.,.,TRBV7-9,TRBJ2-1,15
CSAFSGTYNEQFF,TGCAGTGCTTTCTCCGGGACTTACAATGAGCAGTTCTTC,.,.,TRBV20-1,TRBJ2-1,13
CSATNPGTASYEQYF,TGCAGTGCCACAAACCCCGGGACGGCTTCCTACGAGCAGTACTTC,few,.,TRBV20-1,TRBJ2-7,15
CSVDLDRRYGYTF,TGCAGCGTAGACTTGGACAGGAGGTATGGCTACACCTTC,.,TRBD1,TRBV29-1,TRBJ1-2,13